This T cell receptor beta chain emerged from a study of control samples from healthy donors and cancer patients. Measured with immunoSEQ multiplex PCR; TCRdb has only the in-frame clones, and not every one. The sample has some 150,000 clones, over 90% seen once. Trimming at V came to 4 bases and at J to 6 bases, leaving 10 bases not matched to a gene. The length of the CDR3 is 15 residues. In germline, CDR1 is SGDLS, CDR2 YYNGEE. This sequence joins TRBV9 and TRBJ2-1; TRBD2 matches 7 bases. The clonotype was recovered from a man aged 50 to 59 in good health. Sequenced material: blood. The CDR3 nucleotides are TGTGCCAGCAGCATAGGACTAGGGGCGGTCAATGAGCAGTTCTTC. It codes for CASSIGLGAVNEQFF.